This T cell receptor (beta chain) was sequenced during a study of blood T cell repertoires in COVID-19. For the study at large: Donors in the United States, Italy and Spain gave samples during acute or convalescent COVID-19. The analysed material was cDNA or gDNA that came from T cells, B-cell-depleted T cells, or PBMCs.

Germline V gives CDR1 LGHNT, CDR2 FRNRAP. The CDR3 has 15 amino acids. Trimming shortened V by 11 bases and J by 2 bases, and 19 bases separated the two germline ends. Methods used by the authors: Amplification from reference gene primers served as the basis for estimated nucleated cell counts. The repertoire was sequenced with immunoSEQ multiplex PCR; TCRdb's copy has only in-frame clones and lacks some. The DNA gave D and trimming, while V, J and clone size come from that table. The sample lists about half a million clones; approximately 85% were seen once. The J gene is TRBJ2-1, the V gene TRBV12-5; TRBD1 is a possible D gene (6 bases). The material sequenced was peripheral blood. This receptor was taken from a human donor in a cohort sampled during active COVID-19. This chain's CDR3 is CALGAHRGTYNEQFF. DNA for the CDR3: TGTGCTTTGGGGGCACACCGGGGAACCTACAATGAGCAGTTCTTC. The full variable domain, with the rest looked up from reference TRBV12-5 and TRBJ2-1, is DARVTQTPRHKVTEMGQEVTMRCQPILGHNTVFWYRQTMMQGLELLAYFRNRAPLDDSGMPKDRFSAEMPDATLATLKIQPSEPRDSAVYFCALGAHRGTYNEQFFGPGTRLTVL.